This T cell receptor (beta chain) was sequenced for a study of cytomegalovirus exposure and HLA in healthy donors. Study in general: The 110 million or so unique TCR beta sequences, from roughly 170 million T cells, were found by an earlier analysis. There were 75 million to 95 million unique TCRs (from HLA-typed donors) in an early data release.

V was cut by 0 bases and J by 2 bases, with 8 bases left in between. Germline loops: CDR1 MNHNY, CDR2 SVGAGI (reference sequence). The length of the CDR3 is 14 residues. 13 Jbeta primers and 60 Vbeta primers were used for the PCR. The assay was immunoSEQ multiplex PCR, and TCRdb's table has in-frame clones only and misses some. Of approximately 100,000 clones listed, around 75% are singletons. The chain joins TRBV6-6 to TRBJ2-7, with D possibly TRBD1 on 6 matching bases. Specimen: PBMCs. The source is a man in his late teens or twenties in good health and CMV-seropositive. The CDR3 coding sequence is TGTGCCAGCAGTTACTCGAACAGGGCCTACGAGCAGTACTTC. Protein product: CASSYSNRAYEQYF.